These T cell receptor beta chains were read from a single sample in a study of human T cells and chemical hapten exposure. TCRdb passed the RACE reads through MiXCR, listing each CDR3 protein once. The sample lists some 79,000 distinct CDR3 sequences, roughly a tenth occurring once. Sequencing used whole blood, obtained in connection with sensitization to the hapten diphenylcyclopropenone (DPC). The source is a woman aged 45-60 years with alopecia areata. Some clones in this sample may be carry-over from other donors' samples. The CDR3 runs from the conserved cysteine through the conserved F or W. The order of the fields is clone size, V gene, J gene, D gene, CDR3 DNA, CDR3 protein. A D gene is named only where the DNA matches it firmly. Only some rows state a clone size, as once, few, many or a class for expanded clones.

-	TRBV28	TRBJ2-5	-	TGTGCCAGCAGTTCCCCGGACTCCCAAGGGGAGACCCAGTACTTC	CASSSPDSQGETQYF
many	TRBV7-9	TRBJ2-7	TRBD1	TGTGCCAGCAGCTGGTCCGGGACAGGGGGGAGCTACGAGCAGTACTTC	CASSWSGTGGSYEQYF
few	TRBV3-1	TRBJ2-7	TRBD1	TGTGCCAGCAGCCAGGGGACAGCCTACGAGCAGTACTTC	CASSQGTAYEQYF
many	TRBV11-2	TRBJ2-1	TRBD2	TGTGCCAGCAGCTTCGTCGCGGGAGGGCCATCGTATGAGCAGTTCTTC	CASSFVAGGPSYEQFF
-	TRBV3-1	TRBJ2-4	-	TGTGCCAGCAGCCAAGATCCAAACATTCAGTACTTC	CASSQDPNIQYF
many	TRBV20-1	TRBJ2-7	TRBD2	TGCAGTGCTAGAGAGCCAAAGAGGAGGCTAGCGGGACCCGAGCAGTACTTC	CSAREPKRRLAGPEQYF
-	TRBV5-1	TRBJ2-1	TRBD1	TGCGCCAGCAGGTCCTTGACAGGGTCCTACAATGAGCAGTTCTTC	CASRSLTGSYNEQFF
few	TRBV20-1	TRBJ2-5	-	TGCAGTGCTAGAGATCTGTGGGGAGGTCAAGAGACCCAGTACTTC	CSARDLWGGQETQYF
many	TRBV25-1	TRBJ2-7	-	TGTGCCAGCAGTGACCCCAGGCGCTCCTACGAGCAGTACTTC	CASSDPRRSYEQYF
many	TRBV19	TRBJ2-1	-	TGTGCCAGTAGTCTGGGCCCGAGCTCCTACAATGAGCAGTTCTTC	CASSLGPSSYNEQFF
few	TRBV12-3/TRBV12-4	TRBJ1-1	-	TGTGCCAGCAGTTTTGGCCTAGGGGACGCTTTCTTT	CASSFGLGDAFF
many	TRBV29-1	TRBJ2-1	TRBD1	TGCAGCGTAGACAGGGGTTTTGGGAATGAGCAGTTCTTC	CSVDRGFGNEQFF
-	TRBV7-6	TRBJ2-5	TRBD2	TGTGCCAGCAGCTTACCTAGCGGGAGTGAGACCCAGTACTTC	CASSLPSGSETQYF
many	TRBV20-1	TRBJ2-7	TRBD2	TGCAGTGCTGGACAAGTGGGGCGGGGGGAGCAGTACTTC	CSAGQVGRGEQYF
many	TRBV7-3	TRBJ2-1	TRBD2	TGTGCCAGCAGCTTACCCGGGACTAGCGGGAGGGCCAATGAGCAGTTCTTC	CASSLPGTSGRANEQFF
few	TRBV20-1	TRBJ2-1	-	TGCAGTGCTAGTGAGTTTAACAATGAGCAGTTCTTC	CSASEFNNEQFF
many	TRBV28	TRBJ2-1	-	TGTGCCAGCGGTATTCGGAATGAGCAGTTCTTC	CASGIRNEQFF
few	TRBV12-3/TRBV12-4	TRBJ2-6	-	TGTGCCAGCACCAGGAGTGCTGGGGCCAACGTCCTGACTTTC	CASTRSAGANVLTF
many	TRBV9	TRBJ1-6	-	TGTGCCAGCAGCGTAGAAGGGGAACCAGATTCACCCCTCCACTTT	CASSVEGEPDSPLHF
many	TRBV6-2/TRBV6-3	TRBJ2-7	-	TGTGCCAGCAGTTATACCACGACCGTCTACGAGCAGTACTTC	CASSYTTTVYEQYF
many	TRBV11-2	TRBJ1-5	-	TGTGCCAGCAGCTCCGGACCGAGCAATCAGCCCCAGCATTTT	CASSSGPSNQPQHF
few	TRBV6-2/TRBV6-3	TRBJ1-5	-	TGTGCCAGCAGTTACCAGGGATCTCAGCCCCAGCATTTT	CASSYQGSQPQHF
few	TRBV6-1	TRBJ2-2	-	TGTGCCAGCAATGTACCCCCCGAGCGGGAGCTGTTTTTT	CASNVPPERELFF
many	TRBV20-1	TRBJ1-1	-	TGCAGTGCGGTGGTACCGTCTACGGACACTGAAGCTTTCTTT	CSAVVPSTDTEAFF
-	TRBV4-3	TRBJ2-3	TRBD2	TGCGCCAGCAGCCAAGATCTTGCGGGAGCTACAGATACGCAGTATTTT	CASSQDLAGATDTQYF
many	TRBV20-1	TRBJ2-5	TRBD2	TGCAGTGCCCGGACTAGCGGGTCGTCGGAGACCCAGTACTTC	CSARTSGSSETQYF